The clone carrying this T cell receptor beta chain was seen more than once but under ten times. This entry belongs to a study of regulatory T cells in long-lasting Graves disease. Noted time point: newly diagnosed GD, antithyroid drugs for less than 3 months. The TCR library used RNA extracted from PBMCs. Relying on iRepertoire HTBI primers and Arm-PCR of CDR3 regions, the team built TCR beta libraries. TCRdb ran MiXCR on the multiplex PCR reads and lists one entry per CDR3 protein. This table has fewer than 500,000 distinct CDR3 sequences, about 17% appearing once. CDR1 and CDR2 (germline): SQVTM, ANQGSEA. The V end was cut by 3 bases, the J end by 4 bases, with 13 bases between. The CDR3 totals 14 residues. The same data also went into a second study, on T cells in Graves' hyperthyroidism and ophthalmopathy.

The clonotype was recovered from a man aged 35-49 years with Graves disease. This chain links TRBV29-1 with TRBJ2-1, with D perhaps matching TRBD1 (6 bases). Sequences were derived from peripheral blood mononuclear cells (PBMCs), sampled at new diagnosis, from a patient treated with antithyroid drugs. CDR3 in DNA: TGCAGCGTTGAGGACAGCCTCGGTTACAATGAGCAGTTCTTC. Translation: CSVEDSLGYNEQFF.